The sequence of this TCR beta chain was determined in a study of Graves' ophthalmopathy and Graves' hyperthyroidism. For the study at large: The stable label applied to hyperthyroidism with no ophthalmopathy within 18 months of follow-up.

RNA served as the template for amplifying TCR beta CDR3 regions. Second-round multiplex PCR came after first-round RT-PCR with HTBI primers. TCRdb called the multiplex PCR reads again in MiXCR, with one record for every CDR3 protein. The sample carries over a million distinct CDR3 sequences, less than 45% recorded once. Broader study findings: Most expanded thyroid clonotypes above 0.001 frequency also appeared in blood.

This clonotype was counted between two and nine times. Its matching antigen is unknown. CDR3 length: 16 residues. Trimming left V 3 bases short and J 1 base short, with 12 bases between. Germline CDR1 and CDR2: LGHDT and YNNKEL (reference sequence). Newly diagnosed, the hyperthyroidism patients had under 2 months' duration and were aged 18 to 65. The receptor comes from an adult man with Graves' hyperthyroidism. Input material: peripheral blood or thyroid tissue (not recorded which). The chain is built from TRBV3-1 and TRBJ2-2; D unresolved. The CDR3 DNA reads TGTGCCAGCAGCCACCTCACGACAAGGAACACCGGGGAGCTGTTTTTT. Translating gives CASSHLTTRNTGELFF.